This T cell receptor beta chain was recorded in a study of identical twins. Study-level results: The models gave estimates that fell short of the out-of-frame TCR alpha sharing seen in monozygotic twins. Conclusions leaned on cross-sectional statistical analysis and did not track the same donors over time.

This clonotype has more than one count but fewer than ten. The antigen is unknown. TCRdb independently ran MiXCR on the 5' RACE reads; one entry per CDR3 protein. The sample lists hundreds of thousands of distinct CDR3 sequences, 15% to 20% occurring once. The CDR3 loop spans 20 amino acids. Germline V gene sequence: CDR1 MNHEY, CDR2 SVGEGT. The ends were cut back, 9 bases at V and 10 bases at J, with 40 bases in the middle. These data also formed part of another study, on T cells expressing NK-cell markers. That report adds: Sorting was restricted to alpha-beta TCR T cells by an anti-gamma-delta TCR antibody in several experiments. About 1.0-8% of CD8+ T cells in roughly six donors belonged to dominant NKG2C+ clonotypes.

The sample was PBMCs. V usage is TRBV6-2 or TRBV6-3 and J usage is TRBJ2-1; a possible D gene is TRBD2 (6 bases). The clonotype was recovered from a young woman in good health. The CDR3 bases are TGTGCCAGGAAGGTCGTCCAGCTTAGAGTGAAGGGACTGGGTAAATGGGAGCAGTTCTTC. As protein: CARKVVQLRVKGLGKWEQFF.